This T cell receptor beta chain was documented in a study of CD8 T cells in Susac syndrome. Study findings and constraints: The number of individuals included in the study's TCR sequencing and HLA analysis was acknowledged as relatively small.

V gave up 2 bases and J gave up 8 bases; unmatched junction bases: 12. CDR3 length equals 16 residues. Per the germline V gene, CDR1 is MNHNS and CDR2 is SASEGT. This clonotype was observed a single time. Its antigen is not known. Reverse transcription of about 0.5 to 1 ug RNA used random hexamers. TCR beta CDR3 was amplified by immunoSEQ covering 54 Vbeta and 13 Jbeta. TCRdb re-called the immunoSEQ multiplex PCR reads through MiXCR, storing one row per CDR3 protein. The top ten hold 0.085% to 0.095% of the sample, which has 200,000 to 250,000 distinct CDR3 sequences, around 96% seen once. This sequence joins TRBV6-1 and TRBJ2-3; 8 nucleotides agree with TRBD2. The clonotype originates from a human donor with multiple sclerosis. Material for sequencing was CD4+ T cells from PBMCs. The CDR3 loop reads CASSESVAGPTVTQYF. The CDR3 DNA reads TGTGCCAGCAGTGAATCGGTAGCGGGACCCACGGTTACGCAGTATTTT.